Listed below are T cell receptor beta chains from one sample, sequenced in a study of blood T cell repertoires in COVID-19. The data were produced by immunoSEQ multiplex PCR, yet TCRdb's version contains in-frame clones alone and is incomplete. The sample holds fewer than 200,000 clones, 70% to 90% seen once. The source material was peripheral blood. The source is a woman older than 75 with COVID-19, enrolled during active disease. The CDR3 runs from the conserved cysteine through the conserved F or W. A D gene is named only where the DNA matches it firmly. Size is stated for part of the rows, as once, few or many counts, or as a class when the clone is expanded.

>TRBD2|TRBJ2-6|TRBV5-1|.
TGCGCCAGCAGCTTGATACGGACTAGCGGAGGCTCTGGGGCCAACGTCCTGACTTTC
CASSLIRTSGGSGANVLTF
>.|TRBJ1-6|TRBV9|.
TGTGCCAGCAGCGCCGGACTTCTCCCGAATTCACCCCTCCACTTT
CASSAGLLPNSPLHF
>TRBD2|TRBJ2-5|TRBV4-1|.
TGCGCCAGCAGCCAAGGGGCAGAGCGGGGGTTGGGGGAGACCCAGTACTTC
CASSQGAERGLGETQYF
>.|TRBJ1-4|TRBV6-5|.
TGTACCAGCAATACCGGCGGAAGGGAAAAACTGTTTTTT
CTSNTGGREKLFF
>.|TRBJ1-5|TRBV19|.
TGTGCCAGTAGTAGCCCTAACAGGGACGGGGGCAATCAGCCCCAGCATTTT
CASSSPNRDGGNQPQHF
>.|TRBJ1-3|TRBV5-1|.
TGCGCCAGCAGCTTGTTCGGCAGGGGCGACACCATATATTTT
CASSLFGRGDTIYF
>TRBD1|TRBJ1-6|TRBV5-1|.
TGCGCCAGCAGCGCCTCCGGGACAGGGAGGCCCGGTTCACCCCTCCACTTT
CASSASGTGRPGSPLHF
>.|TRBJ2-7|TRBV4-1|.
TGCGCCAGCAGACCACACCGGGATGCCTACGAGCAGTACTTC
CASRPHRDAYEQYF
>.|TRBJ1-1|TRBV20-1|.
TGCAGTGCTAGTTGGCAGATGAACACTGAAGCTTTCTTT
CSASWQMNTEAFF
>.|TRBJ2-7|TRBV27|.
TGTGCCAGCGGGTTCGGGTCTATGGTTGGACTTAACTTC
CASGFGSMVGLNF
>.|TRBJ2-2|TRBV9|.
TGTGCCAGCAGCGCAATGGGGGGGGCGCCCACCGGGGAGCTGTTTTTT
CASSAMGGAPTGELFF
>TRBD2|TRBJ2-7|TRBV5-1|.
TGCGCCAGCAGCGATAGCGGGAGCTCCTACGAGCAGTACTTC
CASSDSGSSYEQYF
>TRBD1|TRBJ2-1|TRBV19|.
TGTGCCAGTAGTAGGGGACAGGGGGATGTACTCAATGAGCAGTTCTTC
CASSRGQGDVLNEQFF
>TRBD1|TRBJ2-3|TRBV24-1|.
TGTGCCACCAGTGAAACAGGGGGCGCGGGAGATACGCAGTATTTT
CATSETGGAGDTQYF
>TRBD1|TRBJ2-1|TRBV13|.
TGTGCCAGCAGCTTAGCCTACAGGGGGATTGAGCAGTTCTTC
CASSLAYRGIEQFF
>TRBD1|TRBJ2-7|TRBV28|.
TGTGCCACTGCCTTAACAGGGGAAGGTGCACACTTC
CATALTGEGAHF
>TRBD1|TRBJ1-2|TRBV10-2|.
TGCGCCAGCGCCCGGGACAGCTATGGCTACACCTTC
CASARDSYGYTF
>TRBD2|TRBJ2-2|TRBV4-1|few
TGCGCCAGCAGCCAAGATTGGGGAGCGGGAGGGCTGAACACCGGGGAGCTGTTTTTT
CASSQDWGAGGLNTGELFF
>TRBD2|TRBJ2-1|TRBV6-5|.
TGTGCCAGCCGCGGGGGGCTTAATGAGCAGTTCTTC
CASRGGLNEQFF
>TRBD2|TRBJ2-3|TRBV5-4|.
TGTGCCAGCAGGCCCGGGACTAGCGGGGGGGCACGCACGCAGTATTTT
CASRPGTSGGARTQYF
>.|TRBJ1-3|TRBV11-2|.
TGTGCCAGCAGCTTGGGGGGGGTGGGCTCTGGAAACACCATATATTTT
CASSLGGVGSGNTIYF
>.|TRBJ1-1|TRBV3-1/TRBV3-2|.
TGTGCCAGCAGCCCCTTCCGGAACACTGAAGCTTTCTTT
CASSPFRNTEAFF
>TRBD1|TRBJ2-1|TRBV12-3/TRBV12-4|.
TGTGCCAGCAGTCCCCCAGGGGGAAATGAGCAGTTCTTC
CASSPPGGNEQFF
>.|TRBJ1-1|TRBV6-1|.
TGTGCCAGCAGTGAATATTCTTACACTGAAGCTTTCTTT
CASSEYSYTEAFF
>TRBD1|TRBJ1-2|TRBV5-1|once
TGCGCCAGCAGTTCGGACAGGGATGGCTACACCTTC
CASSSDRDGYTF
>.|TRBJ2-1|TRBV6-1|.
TGTGCCAGCAGTGATCTTCTACTTGCGGATGAGCAGTTCTTC
CASSDLLLADEQFF
>TRBD1|TRBJ1-1|TRBV10-3|.
TGTGCCAGCCGACAGGGGTCCACTGAAGCTTTCTTT
CASRQGSTEAFF
>.|TRBJ1-2|TRBV6-5|.
TGTGCCAGCAGAACCACAGCTGACTATGGCTACACCTTC
CASRTTADYGYTF
>TRBD1|TRBJ1-6|TRBV5-1|.
TGCGCCAGCAGCGGCGGGGACAGGGGGTTTTATAATTCACCCCTCCACTTT
CASSGGDRGFYNSPLHF
>.|TRBJ1-1|TRBV5-1|.
TGCGCCAGCAGTCTCGGGGGACTACCGGGGAACACTGAAGCTTTCTTT
CASSLGGLPGNTEAFF
>.|TRBJ1-6|TRBV5-4|few
TGTGCCAGCAGCTTGACAAAAACTAATTCACCCCTCCACTTT
CASSLTKTNSPLHF
>.|TRBJ2-7|TRBV7-6|.
TGTGCCAGCAGCTTGGCGGGCCGACTTTACGAGCAGTACTTC
CASSLAGRLYEQYF
>TRBD2|TRBJ2-5|TRBV6-5|.
TGTGCCAGCAGCCCAGCGGGCGGGGGGAAAGAGACCCAGTACTTC
CASSPAGGGKETQYF
>.|TRBJ1-4|TRBV7-9|.
TGTGCCAGCAGCCCTATAGGGGCAACTAATGAAAAACTGTTTTTT
CASSPIGATNEKLFF
>.|TRBJ2-7|TRBV4-1|.
TGCGCCAGCAGCCAAGGGGTCCGGATGGGAGAGGAAGAGCAGTACTTC
CASSQGVRMGEEEQYF
>.|TRBJ2-7|TRBV6-5|few
TGTGCCAGCAGAGGGCGGGGAGTCTCCTACGAGCAGTACTTC
CASRGRGVSYEQYF